This T cell receptor beta chain was retrieved from a study of regulatory T cells in long-lasting Graves disease. As for the study in general: The antithyroid drugs taken by newly diagnosed Graves' patients had been used for under 3 months. Study results and caveats: Sample size was small, which may have lowered accuracy.

Remarks on this clonotype: Its target is unknown.

Time point reported: newly diagnosed GD, antithyroid drugs for less than 3 months. Isolated PBMC RNA provided the starting material for the TCR library. The CDR3 contains 14 residues. Germline V gene sequence: CDR1 MNHNS, CDR2 SASEGT. Trimming removed 2 bases from V and 0 bases from J, with 7 bases in between. iRepertoire HTBI primers and Arm-PCR of CDR3 regions built TCR beta libraries. TCRdb analysed the multiplex PCR reads with MiXCR anew, one entry per CDR3 protein. There are around 500,000 distinct CDR3 sequences in the sample; 15% to 20% occur only once, and roughly 25% lies in the top ten. A further study also used this sample, focusing on T cells in Graves' hyperthyroidism and ophthalmopathy. As that study records: Blood shared most expanded thyroid clonotypes above 0.001.

Sample: peripheral blood mononuclear cells (PBMCs), taken at new diagnosis, from a patient treated with antithyroid drugs. The chain links TRBV6-1 to TRBJ1-1; D is unresolved. The receptor was derived from a middle-aged woman with Graves disease. CDR3 DNA sequence: TGTGCCAGCAGTGAAATAGGTATGAACACTGAAGCTTTCTTT. The encoded protein is CASSEIGMNTEAFF.